A selection of T cell receptor beta chains follows, all from one sample in a study of metastatic and nonmetastatic thyroid tumors. MiXCR reprocessed the PCR reads for TCRdb. The top ten hold approximately 10% of the sample, which has about 16,000 clones, about 25% seen once. The sample consisted of blood. All receptors derive from a male donor with papillary thyroid cancer or a benign thyroid nodule (not recorded which). Some clones in this sample may be carry-over from other donors' samples. Each CDR3 is given with its conserved first and last residue. Clone size is not always given. Where it is, it says once, few, many or a class for expanded clones.

CAWNRGRANTEAFF | TRBJ1-1 | TRBV30 | 14 | .
CASSPGPNYGYTF | TRBJ1-2 | TRBV6-1 | 13 | .
CATSRDRGYEQYF | TRBJ2-7 | TRBV15 | 13 | medium-sized
CASSPSPGLAEYEQYF | TRBJ2-7 | TRBV5-5 | 16 | .
CASAVGAKEKLFF | TRBJ1-4 | TRBV28 | 13 | many
CASRRPTTGISADTQYF | TRBJ2-3 | TRBV12-3/TRBV12-4 | 17 | few
CASSPRTGANAKNIQYF | TRBJ2-4 | TRBV12-3/TRBV12-4 | 17 | many
CASSYGAGSSYNEQFF | TRBJ2-1 | TRBV6-5 | 16 | medium-sized
CADHSGYEQYF | TRBJ2-7 | TRBV5-6 | 11 | .
CASSQEDRVTGELFF | TRBJ2-2 | TRBV3-1 | 15 | many
CASRSPRGANTEAFF | TRBJ1-1 | TRBV6-1 | 15 | many
CASSLGPNTEAFF | TRBJ1-1 | TRBV27 | 13 | .
CSAVRDPGNTIYF | TRBJ1-3 | TRBV20-1 | 13 | .
CASRSGQGDTGELFF | TRBJ2-2 | TRBV6-1 | 15 | medium-sized
CASSQDFGVAGVAGANVLTF | TRBJ2-6 | TRBV14 | 20 | many